The 10 T cell receptor beta chains listed next were all sequenced from one sample in a study of T cells in localized non-small cell lung cancer. Produced via immunoSEQ multiplex PCR; TCRdb's table is partial and in-frame only. The sample has approximately 83,000 clones, approximately 91% seen once. The source material was PBMCs, sampled before any cancer treatment. The receptors come from a woman aged 35 to 70 with stage II squamous cell lung carcinoma.

The chain is built from TRBV5-1 and TRBJ2-1, with 9 bases lining up with TRBD2. This CDR3 is 15 amino acids long. Germline loops: CDR1 SGHRS, CDR2 YFSETQ. J was trimmed by 5 bases and V by 3 bases; bases with no gene match: 6. The CDR3 nucleotides are TGCGCCAGCAGCTCGGGGTTAGCGGGGGACAATGAGCAGTTCTTC. Translation: CASSSGLAGDNEQFF.

The chain combines TRBV27 with TRBJ2-7, with 9 bases matching TRBD1. Germline CDR1 is MNHEY and CDR2 is SMNVEV (reference sequence). The junction had 22 bases not matched to a gene; V was cut back by 5 bases and J by 2 bases. The CDR3 spans 20 residues. In nucleotides, the CDR3 is TGTGCCAGCAGTCCACCCCCCGGGGACAGGGTTTATCCCCCCCCCTACGAGCAGTACTTC. Residues: CASSPPPGDRVYPPPYEQYF.

About this clone itself: One end of the junction does not line up with germline, which may come from a read error. The V gene is TRBV28, the J gene TRBJ2-7, with 8 bases that match TRBD2. CDR3 length equals 16 residues. Per the germline V gene, CDR1 is MDHEN and CDR2 is SYDVKM. This CDR3 is CASIQRGGGSSHEQYF. The CDR3 bases are TGTGCCAGCATTCAAAGGGGCGGGGGGAGCTCCCACGAGCAGTACTTC.

The chain uses TRBV5-1 and TRBJ1-5; 9 nucleotides match TRBD1. Germline CDR1 and CDR2: SGHRS and YFSETQ. The junction had 5 bases not matched to a gene; V was cut back by 4 bases and J by 6 bases. The CDR3 runs 14 residues. The CDR3 protein is CASSLGQGLQPQHF. CDR3 bases: TGCGCCAGCAGCCTCGGACAGGGGCTTCAGCCCCAGCATTTT. Filled out from reference TRBV5-1 and TRBJ1-5, the complete variable domain reads KAGVTQTPRYLIKTRGQQVTLSCSPISGHRSVSWYQQTPGQGLQFLFEYFSETQRNKGNFPGRFSGRQFSNSRSEMNVSTLELGDSALYLCASSLGQGLQPQHFGDGTRLSIL.

V and J are TRBV29-1 and TRBJ2-1; no clear D. V lost 7 bases and J 4 bases, leaving 8 bases between the germline ends. CDR3 length: 11 residues. Germline CDR1 reads SQVTM; CDR2 reads ANQGSEA. The CDR3 bases are TGCAGCGATCGGGTTTACAATGAGCAGTTCTTC. It codes for CSDRVYNEQFF.

Comments on this clone: The conserved final phenylalanine or tryptophan is absent from the CDR3, which likely points to a read error. It is unclear where the CDR3 begins or ends on the DNA, so no DNA is shown, and the CDR3 is as TCRdb lists it. V and J are TRBV30 and TRBJ2-3; the table names TRBD1, a call not compared with the DNA. Germline CDR1 reads GTSNPN; CDR2 reads SVGIG (reference sequence). The CDR3 is 12 amino acids long, termini counted. The CDR3 region is CAWSPSTGPARL.

V is TRBV15 and J is TRBJ2-3; a weak D match, TRBD1 (6 bases). The germline V and J ends were trimmed by 0 bases and 0 bases, with 13 bases remaining between them. This CDR3 contains 17 residues. In germline, CDR1 is LNHNV, CDR2 YYDKDF (reference sequence). The CDR3 loop reads CATSRDWAGDSTDTQYF. The CDR3 DNA follows: TGTGCCACCAGCAGAGATTGGGCAGGGGATAGCACAGATACGCAGTATTTT.

The V and J genes are TRBV18 and TRBJ2-2; the D is unclear. Deletions cut 1 base from V and 8 bases from J, with 11 bases between. This CDR3 spans 14 amino acids. The germline V gene has CDR1 KGHSH and CDR2 LQKENI. The CDR3 bases are TGTGCCAGCTCACCACTGAAGAGGACGGGGGAGCTGTTTTTT. Translating gives CASSPLKRTGELFF.

The V gene is TRBV29-1, the J gene TRBJ2-2; a weak D match, TRBD1 (6 bases). Looked up from germline, CDR1 is SQVTM and CDR2 is ANQGSEA. The V end lost 7 bases, the J end lost 1 base, and 16 bases lay between the germline ends. The CDR3 spans 15 residues. CDR3 in DNA: TGCAGCGCCCGGTGGGGGCAGGGGAACACCGGGGAGCTGTTTTTT. This encodes CSARWGQGNTGELFF.

V is TRBV10-2 and J is TRBJ1-1, with no clear D. With 6 bases removed from V and 0 bases from J, the gap between germline ends came to 8 bases. The CDR3 covers 13 residues. Germline-derived CDR1 and CDR2 are WSHSY and SAAADI. The CDR3 sequence is CASRIGMNTEAFF. The CDR3 DNA is TGCGCCAGCAGAATAGGGATGAACACTGAAGCTTTCTTT.